This T cell receptor beta chain was captured by sequencing in a study of blood T cell repertoires in COVID-19. Study-level information: Sample material is recorded as cDNA or gDNA derived from T cells, B-cell-depleted T cells, or PBMCs.

As originally analysed: Amplifying reference gene primers gave estimates of nucleated cell counts. TCRdb's table, derived via immunoSEQ multiplex PCR, lists solely in-frame clones and lacks some. That table supplies the V and J calls and clone size; D and trimming were determined from the DNA. The sample lists 200,000 to 250,000 clones; roughly 75% were seen once. The CDR3 length is 17 residues. In germline, CDR1 is LGHNA, CDR2 YSLEER. V gave up 0 bases and J gave up 6 bases; unmatched junction bases: 10. This chain uses TRBV4-3 with TRBJ2-1; 8 bases agree with TRBD2. This sequence was found in a woman in her 70s with acute or convalescent COVID-19. The sample comprised peripheral blood. The CDR3 sequence is CASSQDLDSGVGNEQFF. CDR3 coding DNA: TGCGCCAGCAGCCAAGATCTTGATAGCGGGGTGGGCAATGAGCAGTTCTTC.